The source of this TCR beta chain is a study of cytomegalovirus exposure and HLA in healthy donors. Looked up from germline, CDR1 is SGHTS and CDR2 is YDEGEE. CDR3 length: 15 residues. Unmatched junction bases numbered 5, after V lost 1 base and J lost 1 base. The PCR was carried out with 60 Vbeta primers and 13 Jbeta primers. Generated by immunoSEQ multiplex PCR, the TCRdb table keeps only in-frame clones and is missing some. The data show approximately 32,000 clones, more than 85% seen once. The genes are TRBV5-8 and TRBJ2-7; TRBD2 agrees at 7 bases. Sequencing was carried out using PBMCs. This sequence was found in a woman in her late teens or twenties in good health and CMV-seronegative. In DNA, the CDR3 is TGTGCCAGCAGCTTGTTGGGTAGCGGGTCCTACGAGCAGTACTTC. It yields the protein CASSLLGSGSYEQYF. The full variable domain, in which reference TRBV5-8 and TRBJ2-7 provide the parts outside the CDR3, is EAGVTQSPTHLIKTRGQQATLRCSPISGHTSVYWYQQALGLGLQFLLWYDEGEERNRGNFPPRFSGRQFPNYSSELNVNALELEDSALYLCASSLLGSGSYEQYFGPGTRLTVT.